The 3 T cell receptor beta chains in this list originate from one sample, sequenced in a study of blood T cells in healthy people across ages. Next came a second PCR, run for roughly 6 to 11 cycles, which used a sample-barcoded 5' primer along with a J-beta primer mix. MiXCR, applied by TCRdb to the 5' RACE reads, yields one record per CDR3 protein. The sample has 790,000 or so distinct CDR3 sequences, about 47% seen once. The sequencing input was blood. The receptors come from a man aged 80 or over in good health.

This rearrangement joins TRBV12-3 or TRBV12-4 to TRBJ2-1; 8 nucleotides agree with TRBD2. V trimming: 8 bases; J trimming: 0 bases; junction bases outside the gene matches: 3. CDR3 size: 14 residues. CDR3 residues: CASVAGISYNEQFF. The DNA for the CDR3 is TGTGCCAGCGTAGCGGGAATCTCCTACAATGAGCAGTTCTTC.

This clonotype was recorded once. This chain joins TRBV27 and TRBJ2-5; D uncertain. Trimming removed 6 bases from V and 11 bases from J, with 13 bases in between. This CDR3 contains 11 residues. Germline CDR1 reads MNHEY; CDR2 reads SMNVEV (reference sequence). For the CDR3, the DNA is TGTGCCAGCAGGAGCCAGCTCGTTCAGTACTTC. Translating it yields CASRSQLVQYF.

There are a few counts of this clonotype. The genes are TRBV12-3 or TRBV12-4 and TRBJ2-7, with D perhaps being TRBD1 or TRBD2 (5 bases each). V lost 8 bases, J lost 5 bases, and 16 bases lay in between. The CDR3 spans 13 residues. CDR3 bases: TGTGCCAGCCGATTCAGGCAGGGAGACGAGCAGTACTTC. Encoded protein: CASRFRQGDEQYF.